This T cell receptor (beta chain) was sequenced in a study of HIV-infected patients and healthy controls. In this sample, this clonotype turned up many times. Its target is unknown. No cell fractionation was done, so the repertoire covers all unsorted peripheral blood T cells. cDNA was made from approximately 0.55 ug RNA using alpha and beta constant primers. Alpha and beta chain libraries were made separately by chain-specific third strand synthesis with multiplexing indices. The cDNA received a 5' RACE adapter containing a random hexamer plus an SP2 sequencing primer site. TCRdb analysed the 5' RACE reads with MiXCR anew, one entry per CDR3 protein. The table lists under 25,000 distinct CDR3 sequences, about 8.9% of them singletons, with over 2.5% in the top ten. Broader study findings: HIV-infected patients shared fewer CDR3 sequences between individuals than healthy controls. During therapy, HIV-associated CDR3s fell significantly in frequency, while CMV-associated CDR3s did not change significantly.

From germline, CDR1 is SGHTA and CDR2 FQGNSA. Germline trimming cut 5 bases from V and 3 bases from J; bases unmatched to any gene: 9. The CDR3 totals 15 residues. The chain is built from TRBV7-2 and TRBJ1-2, with 7 positions matching TRBD1. This TCR derives from an adult in good health. The sequencing sample was made of blood. CDR3 protein: CASSLRGGADYGYTF. DNA for the CDR3: TGTGCCAGCAGCCTGCGAGGGGGCGCAGACTATGGCTACACCTTC. Supplemented by reference TRBV7-2 and TRBJ1-2, the full variable domain reads GAGVSQSPSNKVTEKGKDVELRCDPISGHTALYWYRQSLGQGLEFLIYFQGNSAPDKSGLPSDRFSAERTGGSVSTLTIQRTQQEDSAVYLCASSLRGGADYGYTFGSGTRLTVV.